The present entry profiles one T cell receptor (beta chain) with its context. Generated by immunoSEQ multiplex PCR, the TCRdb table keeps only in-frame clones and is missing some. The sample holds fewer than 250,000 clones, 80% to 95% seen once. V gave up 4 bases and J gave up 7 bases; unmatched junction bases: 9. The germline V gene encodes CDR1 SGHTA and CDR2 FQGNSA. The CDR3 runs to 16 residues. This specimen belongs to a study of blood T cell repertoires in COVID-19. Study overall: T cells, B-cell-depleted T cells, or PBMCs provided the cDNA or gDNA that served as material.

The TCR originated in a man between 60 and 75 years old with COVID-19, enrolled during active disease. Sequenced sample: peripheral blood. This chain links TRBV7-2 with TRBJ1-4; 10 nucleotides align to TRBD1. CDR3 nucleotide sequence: TGTGCCAGCAGCTCGAGCCGACAGGGGGCAGGTGAAAAACTGTTTTTT. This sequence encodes CASSSSRQGAGEKLFF.